The clone carrying this TCR beta chain was detected only once. The antigen is unknown. The sample originates from a study of post-analysis software for immune sequencing data. At the level of the study: Several disease courses (relapsing-remitting, secondary progressive and progressive-relapsing) of multiple sclerosis were included.

Study outcomes and limitations: In patients, TRBV5-6, TRBV5-1 and TRBV20-1 belonged to several TRBV segments found more frequently than in controls. Strong co-clustering by F measure was evident for samples that had been prepared in the same batch. Significantly lower normalized Chao1 diversity was seen in multiple sclerosis patients than in controls.

Germline-derived CDR1 and CDR2 are LNHNV and YYDKDF (reference sequence). This CDR3 comprises 15 residues. Trimming left V 3 bases short and J 4 bases short, with 15 bases between. Sequencing libraries made from TCR beta cDNA carried unique molecular identifiers. T cells numbering about 0.85 to 11 million gave rise to a few hundred thousand cDNA molecules. One entry per CDR3 protein results from TCRdb running MiXCR on the PCR reads. The sample records about 500,000 distinct CDR3 sequences, nearly 45% being singletons. The TCR was taken from a girl aged 10-17 years with multiple sclerosis. The sample consisted of blood. The genes are TRBV15 and TRBJ2-5; D is possibly TRBD2 (5 bases). The chain's CDR3 is CATSRFPPAGETQYF. The CDR3, as DNA: TGTGCCACCAGCAGGTTCCCCCCTGCGGGAGAGACCCAGTACTTC.